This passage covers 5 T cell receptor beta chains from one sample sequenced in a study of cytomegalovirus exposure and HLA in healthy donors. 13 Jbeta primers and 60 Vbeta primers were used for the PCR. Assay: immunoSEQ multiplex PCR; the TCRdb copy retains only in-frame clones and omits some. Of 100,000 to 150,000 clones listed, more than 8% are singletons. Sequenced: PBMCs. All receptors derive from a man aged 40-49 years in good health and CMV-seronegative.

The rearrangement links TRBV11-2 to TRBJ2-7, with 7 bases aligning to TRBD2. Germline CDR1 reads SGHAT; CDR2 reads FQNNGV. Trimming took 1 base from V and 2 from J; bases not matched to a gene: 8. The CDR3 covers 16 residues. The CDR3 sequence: CASSLAATSPPYEQYF. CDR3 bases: TGTGCCAGCAGCTTAGCGGCGACTAGCCCTCCCTACGAGCAGTACTTC.

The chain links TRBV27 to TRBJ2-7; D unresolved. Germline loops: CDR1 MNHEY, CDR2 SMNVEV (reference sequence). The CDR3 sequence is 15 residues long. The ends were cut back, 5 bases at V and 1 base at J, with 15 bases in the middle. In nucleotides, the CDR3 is TGTGCCAGCAGTCGGGTAGGAATGCGGTCCTACGAGCAGTACTTC. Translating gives CASSRVGMRSYEQYF.

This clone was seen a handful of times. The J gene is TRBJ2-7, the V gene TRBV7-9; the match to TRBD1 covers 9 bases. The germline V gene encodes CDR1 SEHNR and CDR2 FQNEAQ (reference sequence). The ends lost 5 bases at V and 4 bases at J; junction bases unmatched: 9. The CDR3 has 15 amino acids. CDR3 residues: CASSPGTGFWYEQYF. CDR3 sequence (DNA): TGTGCCAGCAGCCCCGGGACAGGGTTCTGGTACGAGCAGTACTTC.

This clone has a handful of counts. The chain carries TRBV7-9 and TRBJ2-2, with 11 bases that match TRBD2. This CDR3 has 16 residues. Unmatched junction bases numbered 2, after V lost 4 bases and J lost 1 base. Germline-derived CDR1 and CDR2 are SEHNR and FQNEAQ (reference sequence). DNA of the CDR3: TGTGCCAGCAGCTATCTAGCGGGGGGGAACACCGGGGAGCTGTTTTTT. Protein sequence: CASSYLAGGNTGELFF.

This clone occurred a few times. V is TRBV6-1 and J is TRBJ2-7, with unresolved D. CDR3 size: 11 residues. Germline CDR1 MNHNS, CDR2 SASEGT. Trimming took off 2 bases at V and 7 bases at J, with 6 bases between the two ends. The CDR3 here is CASSESVEQYF. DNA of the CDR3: TGTGCCAGCAGTGAATCTGTAGAGCAGTACTTC.